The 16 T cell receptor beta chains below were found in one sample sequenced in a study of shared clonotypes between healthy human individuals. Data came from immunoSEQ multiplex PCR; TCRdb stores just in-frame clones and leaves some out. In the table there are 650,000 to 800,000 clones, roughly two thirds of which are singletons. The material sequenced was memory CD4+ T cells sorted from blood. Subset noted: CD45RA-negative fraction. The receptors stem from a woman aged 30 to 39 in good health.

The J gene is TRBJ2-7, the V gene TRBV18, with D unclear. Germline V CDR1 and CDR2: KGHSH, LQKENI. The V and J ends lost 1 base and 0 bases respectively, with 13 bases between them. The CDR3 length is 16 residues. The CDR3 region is CASSPRYSASSYEQYF. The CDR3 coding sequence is TGTGCCAGCTCACCACGCTATTCAGCTTCCTCCTACGAGCAGTACTTC.

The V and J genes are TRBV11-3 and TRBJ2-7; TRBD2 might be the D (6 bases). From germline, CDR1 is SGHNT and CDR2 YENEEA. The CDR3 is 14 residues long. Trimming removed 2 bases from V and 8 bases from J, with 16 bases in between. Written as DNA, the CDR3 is TGTGCCAGCAGCTTAAACGGGAGCCCCGGCAAGCAGTACTTC. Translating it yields CASSLNGSPGKQYF.

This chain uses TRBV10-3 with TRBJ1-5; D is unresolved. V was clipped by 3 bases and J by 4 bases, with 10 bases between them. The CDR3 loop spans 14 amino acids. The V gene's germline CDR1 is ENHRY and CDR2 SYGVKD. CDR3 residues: CAISDFGENQPQHF. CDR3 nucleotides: TGTGCCATCAGTGATTTCGGGGAGAATCAGCCCCAGCATTTT.

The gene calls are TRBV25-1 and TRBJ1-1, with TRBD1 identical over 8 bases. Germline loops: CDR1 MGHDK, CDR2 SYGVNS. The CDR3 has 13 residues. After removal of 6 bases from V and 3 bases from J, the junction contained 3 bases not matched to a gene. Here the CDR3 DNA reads TGTGCCAGCAGCAGGGGGCTGGACACTGAAGCTTTCTTT. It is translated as CASSRGLDTEAFF.

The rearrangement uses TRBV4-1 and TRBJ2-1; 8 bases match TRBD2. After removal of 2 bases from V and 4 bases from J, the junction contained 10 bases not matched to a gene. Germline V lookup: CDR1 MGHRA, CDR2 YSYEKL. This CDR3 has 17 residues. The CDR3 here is CASSQNKPGLGYNEQFF. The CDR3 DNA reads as TGCGCCAGCAGCCAAAACAAACCGGGACTAGGTTACAATGAGCAGTTCTTC.

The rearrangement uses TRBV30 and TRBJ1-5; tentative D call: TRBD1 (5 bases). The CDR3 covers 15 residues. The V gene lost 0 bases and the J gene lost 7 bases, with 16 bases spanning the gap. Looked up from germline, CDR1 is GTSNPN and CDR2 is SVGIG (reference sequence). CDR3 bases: TGTGCCTGGAGTGTACTAGACAGAGATAGACAGCCCCAGCATTTT. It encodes CAWSVLDRDRQPQHF.

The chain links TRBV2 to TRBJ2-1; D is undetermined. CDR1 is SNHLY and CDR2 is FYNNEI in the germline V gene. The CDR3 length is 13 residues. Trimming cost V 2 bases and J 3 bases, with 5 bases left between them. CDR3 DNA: TGTGCCAGCAGTGAACAAATCTACAATGAGCAGTTCTTC. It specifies CASSEQIYNEQFF. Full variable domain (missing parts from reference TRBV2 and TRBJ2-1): EPEVTQTPSHQVTQMGQEVILRCVPISNHLYFYWYRQILGQKVEFLVSFYNNEISEKSEIFDDQFSVERPDGSNFTLKIRSTKLEDSAMYFCASSEQIYNEQFFGPGTRLTVL.

In DNA form, the CDR3 reads TGTGCCAGCAGCTCCCAGGGTGTCGAGACCCAGTACTTC. Translation: CASSSQGVETQYF. V is TRBV5-4 and J is TRBJ2-5, with a tentative D call TRBD1 (5 bases). There are 13 residues in the CDR3. Trimming removed 3 bases from V and 5 bases from J, with 11 bases in between. Germline V gene lookup returns CDR1 SGHNT and CDR2 YYREEE (reference sequence).

The CDR3 coding sequence is TGTGCCAGCCAAAAAGGGCGGACGGCACCTAACTATGGCTACACCTTC. Its protein product is CASQKGRTAPNYGYTF. V usage is TRBV2 and J usage is TRBJ1-2; D remains ambiguous. Germline CDR1 is SNHLY and CDR2 is FYNNEI. This CDR3 contains 16 residues. V lost 8 bases, J lost 0 bases, and 19 bases lay in between.

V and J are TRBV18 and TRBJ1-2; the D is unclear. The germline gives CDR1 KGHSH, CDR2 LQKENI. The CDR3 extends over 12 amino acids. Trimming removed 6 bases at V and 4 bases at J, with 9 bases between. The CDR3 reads CASSSNSYGYTF. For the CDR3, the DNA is TGTGCCAGCTCCTCGAACAGCTATGGCTACACCTTC.

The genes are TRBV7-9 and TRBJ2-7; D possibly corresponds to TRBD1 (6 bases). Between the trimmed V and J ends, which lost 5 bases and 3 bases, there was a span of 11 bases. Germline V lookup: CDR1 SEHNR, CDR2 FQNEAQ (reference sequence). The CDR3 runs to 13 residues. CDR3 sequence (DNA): TGTGCCAGCAGCCACCGGGACAACTACGAGCAGTACTTC. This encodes CASSHRDNYEQYF.

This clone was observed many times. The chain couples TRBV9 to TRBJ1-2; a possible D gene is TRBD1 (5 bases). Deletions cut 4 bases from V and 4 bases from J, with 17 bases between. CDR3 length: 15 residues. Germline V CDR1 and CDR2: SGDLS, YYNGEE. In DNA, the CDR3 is TGTGCCAGCAGCCCTCATGAGGGGAAGGGCTATGGCTACACCTTC. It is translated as CASSPHEGKGYGYTF.

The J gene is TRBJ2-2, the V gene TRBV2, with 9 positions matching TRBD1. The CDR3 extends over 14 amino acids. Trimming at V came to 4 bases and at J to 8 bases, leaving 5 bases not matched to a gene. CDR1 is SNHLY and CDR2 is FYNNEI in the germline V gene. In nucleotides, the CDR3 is TGTGCCAGCAGTGTGGGACAGGGTAGAGGGGAGCTGTTTTTT. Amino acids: CASSVGQGRGELFF.

DNA of the CDR3: TGTGCCAGCAGTTTATCCCCCTCGGGACAGGGTTCCTACGAGCAGTACTTC. As protein: CASSLSPSGQGSYEQYF. The rearrangement links TRBV28 to TRBJ2-7; TRBD1 aligns across 9 bases. V shed 1 base and J 1 base; nucleotides not matched to a gene: 8. The germline gives CDR1 MDHEN, CDR2 SYDVKM. The CDR3 has 17 residues.

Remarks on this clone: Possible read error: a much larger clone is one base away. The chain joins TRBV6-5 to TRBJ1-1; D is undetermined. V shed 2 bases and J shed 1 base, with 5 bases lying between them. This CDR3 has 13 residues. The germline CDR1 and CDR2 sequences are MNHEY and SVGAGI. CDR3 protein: CASSYAGNTEAFF. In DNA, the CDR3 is TGTGCCAGCAGTTACGCGGGGAACACTGAAGCTTTCTTT.

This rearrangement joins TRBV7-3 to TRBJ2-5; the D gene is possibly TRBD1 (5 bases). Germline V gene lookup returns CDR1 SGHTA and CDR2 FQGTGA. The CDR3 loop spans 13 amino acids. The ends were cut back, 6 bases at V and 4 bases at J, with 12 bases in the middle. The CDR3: CASSLTQVETQYF. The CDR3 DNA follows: TGTGCCAGCAGTCTAACACAGGTAGAGACCCAGTACTTC. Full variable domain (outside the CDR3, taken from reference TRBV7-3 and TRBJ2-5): GAGVSQTPSNKVTEKGKYVELRCDPISGHTALYWYRQSLGQGPEFLIYFQGTGAADDSGLPNDRFFAVRPEGSVSTLKIQRTERGDSAVYLCASSLTQVETQYFGPGTRLLVL.